Listed here are 21 T cell receptor beta chains from one sample, sequenced in a study of identical twins. Each CDR3 protein gets one entry after TCRdb re-called the 5' RACE reads with MiXCR. The sample has 540,000 or so distinct CDR3 sequences; approximately 20% are singletons. These data were also reused for a study on yellow fever vaccine responses in identical twins.

The specimen sequenced was CD4+ T cells sorted from blood. Receptor source: a woman aged 18 to 35 in good health.

V usage is TRBV5-1 and J usage is TRBJ2-2, with 7 bases that match TRBD2. Germline V gene sequence: CDR1 SGHRS, CDR2 YFSETQ. The CDR3 is 16 residues long. V lost 0 bases, J lost 2 bases, and 4 bases stayed unmatched. The CDR3 is CASSLEAGQNTGELFF. The DNA for the CDR3 is TGCGCCAGCAGCTTGGAAGCGGGGCAAAACACCGGGGAGCTGTTTTTT. Full variable domain (outside the CDR3, taken from reference TRBV5-1 and TRBJ2-2): KAGVTQTPRYLIKTRGQQVTLSCSPISGHRSVSWYQQTPGQGLQFLFEYFSETQRNKGNFPGRFSGRQFSNSRSEMNVSTLELGDSALYLCASSLEAGQNTGELFFGEGSRLTVL.

This clonotype was seen a few times. The chain has TRBV6-1 and TRBJ2-5, with a weak D call TRBD2 (5 bases). Germline V gives CDR1 MNHNS, CDR2 SASEGT. The CDR3 has 12 amino acids. V was trimmed by 10 bases and J by 4 bases, leaving 13 bases between them. The CDR3, as DNA: TGTGCCACCTCCCCTGAGGGAGAGACCCAGTACTTC. Translating it yields CATSPEGETQYF.

This clonotype was observed a handful of times. The J gene is TRBJ2-1, the V gene TRBV11-2; 16 bases align to TRBD2. Trimming took 5 bases from V and 0 from J; bases not matched to a gene: 7. The V gene's germline CDR1 is SGHAT and CDR2 FQNNGV. The CDR3 length is 19 residues. DNA for the CDR3: TGTGCCAGCAGCCGAGGGACTAGCGGGGGGGCGAGCTCCTACAATGAGCAGTTCTTC. Its translation: CASSRGTSGGASSYNEQFF.

This clonotype was picked up a small number of times. This chain joins TRBV19 and TRBJ1-1; perhaps TRBD1 as D (6 bases). Per the germline V gene, CDR1 is LNHDA and CDR2 is SQIVND (reference sequence). This CDR3 comprises 15 residues. The V end was cut by 3 bases, the J end by 0 bases, with 11 bases between. In DNA form, the CDR3 reads TGTGCCAGTAGTATCAACAGGGACCTGAACACTGAAGCTTTCTTT. It is translated as CASSINRDLNTEAFF.

The chain recombines TRBV7-9 with TRBJ2-1; 8 bases are a match to TRBD2. From germline, CDR1 is SEHNR and CDR2 FQNEAQ (reference sequence). V trimming: 6 bases; J trimming: 4 bases; junction bases outside the gene matches: 8. The CDR3 runs 15 residues. Here the CDR3 reads CASRKRELGYNEQFF. The CDR3 bases are TGTGCCAGCAGAAAGCGGGAGCTTGGGTACAATGAGCAGTTCTTC.

To note about this clonotype: Given a much more abundant clone one base away, this may be a read error. The rearrangement joins TRBV11-2 to TRBJ2-3; D remains ambiguous. V was shortened by 1 base and J by 5 bases, with 4 bases between the two germline ends. Germline CDR1 reads SGHAT; CDR2 reads FQNNGV. The CDR3 consists of 12 residues. The CDR3 DNA reads as TGTGCCAGCAGCTTAGCCCTAGATACGCAGTATTTT. Its translation: CASSLALDTQYF.

This clonotype was detected a few times. The J gene is TRBJ2-4, the V gene TRBV20-1; 7 nucleotides match TRBD1. This CDR3 region has 13 residues. V was clipped by 2 bases and J by 6 bases; unmatched bases: 4. Looked up from germline, CDR1 is DFQATT and CDR2 is SNEGSKA (reference sequence). CDR3 residues: CSARLAGGNIQYF. The CDR3 DNA is TGCAGTGCTAGACTGGCAGGGGGAAACATTCAGTACTTC.

The J gene is TRBJ2-3, the V gene TRBV27; TRBD2 might be the D (5 bases). Per the germline V gene, CDR1 is MNHEY and CDR2 is SMNVEV (reference sequence). This CDR3 has 15 amino acids. V was clipped by 2 bases and J by 6 bases, with 15 bases between them. The CDR3 DNA reads TGTGCCAGCAGTTTAGGTTTCACCGGGGTTGATACGCAGTATTTT. The encoded protein is CASSLGFTGVDTQYF.

This clonotype was seen many times. This sequence joins TRBV5-1 and TRBJ2-1; D ambiguous. The V end lost 5 bases, the J end lost 6 bases, and 9 bases lay between the germline ends. CDR1 and CDR2 from the germline V gene are SGHRS and YFSETQ. CDR3 size: 12 residues. The CDR3 nucleotides read TGCGCCAGCAGTTTCACAGTCAATGAGCAGTTCTTC. It codes for CASSFTVNEQFF.

The chain combines TRBV12-3 or TRBV12-4 with TRBJ2-1, with 8 bases identical to TRBD2. The CDR3 length is 18 residues. V dropped 3 bases and J dropped 6; count of bases not matched to a gene: 16. The CDR3 nucleotides are TGTGCCAGCAGTTTTTCTCCATTACTAGCGGTAGTCAGCAATGAGCAGTTCTTC. It specifies CASSFSPLLAVVSNEQFF.

The chain carries TRBV20-1 and TRBJ2-3; 10 bases agree with TRBD2. The CDR3 has 17 amino acids. Unmatched junction bases numbered 21, after V lost 4 bases and J lost 11 bases. CDR1 and CDR2 from the germline V gene are DFQATT and SNEGSKA (reference sequence). CDR3 sequence: CSANRPLAGRAGVEQYF. The CDR3 DNA follows: TGCAGTGCTAACCGCCCACTAGCGGGGAGGGCGGGTGTGGAGCAGTATTTT.

The chain is built from TRBV2 and TRBJ2-1, with 10 bases fitting TRBD2. This CDR3 contains 15 residues. The V and J ends lost 0 bases and 7 bases, in that order; junction bases with no gene match: 3. Germline CDR1 is SNHLY and CDR2 is FYNNEI. The CDR3 DNA reads as TGTGCCAGCAGTGAAGCTGCTAGCGGGAGTAATGAGCAGTTCTTC. This translates into CASSEAASGSNEQFF.

This clonotype turned up a few times. The chain recombines TRBV20-1 with TRBJ2-7; a weak D match, TRBD2 (6 bases). This CDR3 has 13 amino acids. The V gene lost 4 bases and the J gene lost 5 bases, with 15 bases spanning the gap. CDR1 and CDR2 from the germline V gene are DFQATT and SNEGSKA (reference sequence). The CDR3 nucleotides read TGCAGTGCTACGCTCGGGGGATCCCACGAGCAGTACTTC. As protein: CSATLGGSHEQYF.

The gene calls are TRBV2 and TRBJ2-1; weak D call: TRBD2 (6 bases). CDR1 and CDR2 from the germline V gene are SNHLY and FYNNEI. Trimming removed 2 bases from V and 15 bases from J, with 11 bases in between. CDR3 length equals 11 residues. CDR3 sequence: CASSEIGGMFF. The CDR3 nucleotides read TGTGCCAGCAGTGAAATCGGGGGAATGTTCTTC.

The chain links TRBV10-3 to TRBJ2-1; D not certain. CDR1 is ENHRY and CDR2 is SYGVKD in the germline V gene. V lost 2 bases, J lost 9 bases, and 5 bases lay in between. The CDR3 loop spans 11 amino acids. The CDR3 protein is CAISELAEQFF. In DNA form, the CDR3 reads TGTGCCATCAGTGAGCTGGCTGAGCAGTTCTTC.

This sequence joins TRBV29-1 and TRBJ2-5, with 9 bases identical to TRBD2. Germline V gives CDR1 SQVTM, CDR2 ANQGSEA. With 6 bases clipped from V and 5 bases from J, the junction kept 7 bases outside the gene matches. The CDR3 consists of 13 residues. CDR3 loop: CSVSLAGRETQYF. For the CDR3, the DNA is TGCAGCGTGAGTCTAGCGGGAAGGGAGACCCAGTACTTC.

This clonotype has only a few counts. V gene TRBV12-3 or TRBV12-4 combines with J gene TRBJ2-3, with no clear D. The CDR3 extends over 15 amino acids. Trimming took 4 bases from V and 2 from J, leaving 13 bases between them. CDR3: CASSSQIRHTDTQYF. DNA of the CDR3: TGTGCCAGCAGTTCCCAGATACGACACACAGATACGCAGTATTTT.

This clonotype showed up just a few times. V is TRBV11-2 and J is TRBJ1-1; D remains ambiguous. The CDR3 runs to 11 residues. Germline V gene lookup returns CDR1 SGHAT and CDR2 FQNNGV. Trimming removed 3 bases from V and 7 bases from J, with 6 bases in between. This chain's CDR3 is CASSFPGEAFF. The CDR3 DNA follows: TGTGCCAGCAGCTTCCCCGGTGAAGCTTTCTTT.

The chain couples TRBV3-1 to TRBJ2-3; TRBD2 matches at 11 bases. After removal of 4 bases from V and 3 bases from J, the junction contained 6 bases not matched to a gene. CDR3 length: 16 amino acids. In germline, CDR1 is LGHDT, CDR2 YNNKEL (reference sequence). The CDR3 loop is CASSRRLAGTTDTQYF. CDR3 DNA sequence: TGTGCCAGCAGCCGAAGACTAGCGGGGACGACAGATACGCAGTATTTT.

This rearrangement joins TRBV5-1 to TRBJ2-2; weak D call: TRBD2 (6 bases). The V and J ends lost 3 bases and 2 bases respectively, with 8 bases between them. In germline, CDR1 is SGHRS, CDR2 YFSETQ. CDR3 size: 14 residues. The CDR3 DNA follows: TGCGCCAGCAGCTCCGGGAGTAACACCGGGGAGCTGTTTTTT. It is translated as CASSSGSNTGELFF.

This clonotype has a handful of counts. This chain links TRBV5-5 with TRBJ2-7, with TRBD1 matching 7 bases. Per the germline V gene, CDR1 is SGHKS and CDR2 is YYEKEE (reference sequence). With 2 bases clipped from V and 2 bases from J, the junction kept 7 bases outside the gene matches. The CDR3 runs 15 residues. The CDR3 region has the DNA TGTGCCAGCAGCTTATCCGGGACAGAGCCCTACGAGCAGTACGTC. Its protein product is CASSLSGTEPYEQYV.